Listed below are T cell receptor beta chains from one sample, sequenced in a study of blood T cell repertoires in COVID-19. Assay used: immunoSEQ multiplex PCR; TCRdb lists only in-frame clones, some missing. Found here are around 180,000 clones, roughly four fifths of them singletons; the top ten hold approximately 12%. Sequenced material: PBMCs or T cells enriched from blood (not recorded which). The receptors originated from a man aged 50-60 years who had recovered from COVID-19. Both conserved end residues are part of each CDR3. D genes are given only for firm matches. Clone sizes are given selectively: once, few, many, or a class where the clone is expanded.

CDR3 DNA: TGTGCCAGCAGCGTATCCGGGACAGGGTTGGGAGAGACTGGAAACACCATATATTTT; CDR3 protein: CASSVSGTGLGETGNTIYF; clone size: .; D gene: TRBD1; J gene: TRBJ1-3; V gene: TRBV9
CDR3 DNA: TGTGCCAGCACGCCGGGACTAGCGACAGATACGCAGTATTTT; CDR3 protein: CASTPGLATDTQYF; clone size: .; D gene: TRBD2; J gene: TRBJ2-3; V gene: TRBV3-1/TRBV3-2
CDR3 DNA: TGTGCCAGCAGCGCGCCGGGACTAGCGGGGGGGTTTTACGAGCAGTACTTC; CDR3 protein: CASSAPGLAGGFYEQYF; clone size: .; D gene: TRBD2; J gene: TRBJ2-7; V gene: TRBV7-2
CDR3 DNA: TGTGCCAGCAGCCAGGACAGGGTTTATGAAAAACTGTTTTTT; CDR3 protein: CASSQDRVYEKLFF; clone size: .; D gene: TRBD1; J gene: TRBJ1-4; V gene: TRBV5-8
CDR3 DNA: TGTGCCTGGAGTGTACCCCGAGCGGGGGGGCCCGGGGCCAAAAACATTCAGTACTTC; CDR3 protein: CAWSVPRAGGPGAKNIQYF; clone size: once; D gene: TRBD2; J gene: TRBJ2-4; V gene: TRBV30
CDR3 DNA: TGTGCCAGCACCACGGGGTTTTACACTGAAGCTTTCTTT; CDR3 protein: CASTTGFYTEAFF; clone size: .; D gene: .; J gene: TRBJ1-1; V gene: TRBV6-6
CDR3 DNA: TGCAGTGCCACCCAGGCCAGTGGCTACACCTTC; CDR3 protein: CSATQASGYTF; clone size: once; D gene: .; J gene: TRBJ1-2; V gene: TRBV20-1
CDR3 DNA: TGTGCCAGCAGCTTTTCCGACAGCCATGGCTACACCTTC; CDR3 protein: CASSFSDSHGYTF; clone size: .; D gene: .; J gene: TRBJ1-2; V gene: TRBV7-9
CDR3 DNA: TGTGCCAGCAGCCGCACGGGTCGGGAGACCCAGTACTTC; CDR3 protein: CASSRTGRETQYF; clone size: .; D gene: .; J gene: TRBJ2-5; V gene: TRBV3-1/TRBV3-2
CDR3 DNA: TGTGCCAAGGGGACAGAGCAAGAGACCCAGTACTTC; CDR3 protein: CAKGTEQETQYF; clone size: .; D gene: TRBD1; J gene: TRBJ2-5; V gene: TRBV2
CDR3 DNA: TGCGCCAGCAGCCAGGACAGGGCCTGGGCTACCCAGTACTTC; CDR3 protein: CASSQDRAWATQYF; clone size: .; D gene: TRBD1; J gene: TRBJ2-5; V gene: TRBV4-1
CDR3 DNA: TGTGCCATCGGTTTAGGGGGGGAGGGGAATTCACCCCTCCACTTT; CDR3 protein: CAIGLGGEGNSPLHF; clone size: .; D gene: .; J gene: TRBJ1-6; V gene: TRBV10-3
CDR3 DNA: TGCAGCGTGGAACAGGATACCTATGGCTACACCTTC; CDR3 protein: CSVEQDTYGYTF; clone size: .; D gene: .; J gene: TRBJ1-2; V gene: TRBV29-1
CDR3 DNA: TGTGCCAGCAGCTTAGGAATCTCGACAGGGGGTTTTACAGATACGCAGTATTTT; CDR3 protein: CASSLGISTGGFTDTQYF; clone size: .; D gene: TRBD1; J gene: TRBJ2-3; V gene: TRBV11-2
CDR3 DNA: TGTGCCAGCATTCTTAGCTCCTATAATTCACCCCTCCACTTT; CDR3 protein: CASILSSYNSPLHF; clone size: .; D gene: .; J gene: TRBJ1-6; V gene: TRBV28
CDR3 DNA: TGCGCCAGCAGTTACTACATGAACACTGAAGCTTTCTTT; CDR3 protein: CASSYYMNTEAFF; clone size: .; D gene: .; J gene: TRBJ1-1; V gene: TRBV4-3
CDR3 DNA: TGTGCCACCAGCAGAGAATTGGCAGGGTTAAATGAAAAACTGTTTTTT; CDR3 protein: CATSRELAGLNEKLFF; clone size: .; D gene: .; J gene: TRBJ1-4; V gene: TRBV15
CDR3 DNA: TGCGCCAGCCACCAGGGCACCTACAATGAGCAGTTCTTC; CDR3 protein: CASHQGTYNEQFF; clone size: .; D gene: .; J gene: TRBJ2-1; V gene: TRBV5-1
CDR3 DNA: TGCGCCAGCAGCCAAGATAGAAGGGGGCAGTCCCTTGGCTACACCTTC; CDR3 protein: CASSQDRRGQSLGYTF; clone size: .; D gene: TRBD1; J gene: TRBJ1-2; V gene: TRBV4-1
CDR3 DNA: TGTGCCAGCAGCTTGGTCCATGGACTGTATTTT; CDR3 protein: CASSLVHGLYF; clone size: .; D gene: .; J gene: TRBJ2-3; V gene: TRBV5-6
CDR3 DNA: TGTGCCAGCAGTGAGAGCTCCTATAATTCACCCCTCCACTTT; CDR3 protein: CASSESSYNSPLHF; clone size: few; D gene: .; J gene: TRBJ1-6; V gene: TRBV25-1
CDR3 DNA: TGTGCCAGCAACAACCTCAGGGGACACCCCAATCAGCCCCAGCATTTT; CDR3 protein: CASNNLRGHPNQPQHF; clone size: .; D gene: .; J gene: TRBJ1-5; V gene: TRBV27
CDR3 DNA: TGTGCCAGCAGCCCTGGAGGAGTACAAGCCGGGGAGCTGTTTTTT; CDR3 protein: CASSPGGVQAGELFF; clone size: .; D gene: .; J gene: TRBJ2-2; V gene: TRBV3-1/TRBV3-2
CDR3 DNA: TGCGCCAGCAGCTTGGCGTCTAGCGGGGAATACACCGGGGAGCTGTTTTTT; CDR3 protein: CASSLASSGEYTGELFF; clone size: .; D gene: TRBD2; J gene: TRBJ2-2; V gene: TRBV5-1
CDR3 DNA: TGTGCCCTGAGCAGGGGGTCGGGCTATGGCTACACCTTC; CDR3 protein: CALSRGSGYGYTF; clone size: few; D gene: TRBD1; J gene: TRBJ1-2; V gene: TRBV10-3
CDR3 DNA: TGTGCCAGCAGCCCACAGGGTCGTTCACCCCTCCACTTT; CDR3 protein: CASSPQGRSPLHF; clone size: few; D gene: .; J gene: TRBJ1-6; V gene: TRBV27
CDR3 DNA: TGTGCCCCTGATGGCTACACCTTC; CDR3 protein: CAPDGYTF; clone size: .; D gene: .; J gene: TRBJ1-2; V gene: TRBV7-9
CDR3 DNA: TGTGCCAGCAGCCCGTACCGGGACACTTCTTTGAACACTGAAGCTTTCTTT; CDR3 protein: CASSPYRDTSLNTEAFF; clone size: .; D gene: .; J gene: TRBJ1-1; V gene: TRBV7-9
CDR3 DNA: TGTGCCAGCAGCCCCAAATGGACAGGGAGCTCCTACGAGCAGTACTTC; CDR3 protein: CASSPKWTGSSYEQYF; clone size: .; D gene: TRBD1; J gene: TRBJ2-7; V gene: TRBV7-9
CDR3 DNA: TGTGCCAGCAGCCAAATGGACAGGGTTTATGGCTACACCTTC; CDR3 protein: CASSQMDRVYGYTF; clone size: .; D gene: TRBD1; J gene: TRBJ1-2; V gene: TRBV4-2
CDR3 DNA: TGTGCCAGCAGTCCCGGGGGGGCCACAGATACGCAGTATTTT; CDR3 protein: CASSPGGATDTQYF; clone size: .; D gene: TRBD2; J gene: TRBJ2-3; V gene: TRBV9
CDR3 DNA: TGTGCCAGCAGACCCCGCCCGGGACAAGTTAACTATGGCTACACCTTC; CDR3 protein: CASRPRPGQVNYGYTF; clone size: .; D gene: .; J gene: TRBJ1-2; V gene: TRBV27
CDR3 DNA: TGTGCCAGCATATCCGGGATTGGAGAGACCCAGTACTTC; CDR3 protein: CASISGIGETQYF; clone size: .; D gene: .; J gene: TRBJ2-5; V gene: TRBV3-1/TRBV3-2
CDR3 DNA: TGTGCCATCACCAGGACAGCTAACTATGGCTACACCTTC; CDR3 protein: CAITRTANYGYTF; clone size: .; D gene: .; J gene: TRBJ1-2; V gene: TRBV10-3
CDR3 DNA: TGTGCCAGTAGTATAGATAGTGGCGGGGGTTACAATGAGCAGTTCTTC; CDR3 protein: CASSIDSGGGYNEQFF; clone size: .; D gene: TRBD2; J gene: TRBJ2-1; V gene: TRBV19
CDR3 DNA: TGCAGCGCCATAGCGGGGGTGGGCACAGATACGCAGTATTTT; CDR3 protein: CSAIAGVGTDTQYF; clone size: .; D gene: TRBD2; J gene: TRBJ2-3; V gene: TRBV29-1
CDR3 DNA: TGTGCCAGTAGCCTCGGACTAGCGGAAGAGACCCAGTACTTC; CDR3 protein: CASSLGLAEETQYF; clone size: once; D gene: TRBD2; J gene: TRBJ2-5; V gene: TRBV19
CDR3 DNA: TGTGCCAGCAGCGGAGTAGCCAAAAACATTCAGTACTTC; CDR3 protein: CASSGVAKNIQYF; clone size: .; D gene: .; J gene: TRBJ2-4; V gene: TRBV13
CDR3 DNA: TGTGCCAGCAGCTCCGGGACAGGGCGGCAGTTCTTC; CDR3 protein: CASSSGTGRQFF; clone size: .; D gene: TRBD1; J gene: TRBJ2-1; V gene: TRBV7-3
CDR3 DNA: TGTGCCAGCAGCTTAGCAGGTACAGGCCGTAGCACAGATACGCAGTATTTT; CDR3 protein: CASSLAGTGRSTDTQYF; clone size: once; D gene: .; J gene: TRBJ2-3; V gene: TRBV11-1
CDR3 DNA: TGTGCCAGTACCCCCCGCCGGGGGGCTAGTGGAAACACCATATATTTT; CDR3 protein: CASTPRRGASGNTIYF; clone size: .; D gene: .; J gene: TRBJ1-3; V gene: TRBV19
CDR3 DNA: TGTGCCAGCAGTTACCAAACAGACTATGGCTACACCTTC; CDR3 protein: CASSYQTDYGYTF; clone size: once; D gene: .; J gene: TRBJ1-2; V gene: TRBV6-5
CDR3 DNA: TGTGCCAGCGTCGCCGTGGGGGGAAAGGGTACCACCGGGGAGCTGTTTTTT; CDR3 protein: CASVAVGGKGTTGELFF; clone size: .; D gene: .; J gene: TRBJ2-2; V gene: TRBV28
CDR3 DNA: TGTGCCACCAGCAAGTCGAGCTCGGGAGGCTACACCTTC; CDR3 protein: CATSKSSSGGYTF; clone size: .; D gene: .; J gene: TRBJ1-2; V gene: TRBV15
CDR3 DNA: TGTGCCAGCAGCCGCGGGACGGCCTATGGCTACACCTTC; CDR3 protein: CASSRGTAYGYTF; clone size: .; D gene: .; J gene: TRBJ1-2; V gene: TRBV5-8
CDR3 DNA: TGTGCCAGCACAACACCAAACTATGGCTACACCTTC; CDR3 protein: CASTTPNYGYTF; clone size: once; D gene: .; J gene: TRBJ1-2; V gene: TRBV12-3/TRBV12-4
CDR3 DNA: TGTGCCAGCAGTTACTCGTACAGGGAATATAGCAATCAGCCCCAGCATTTT; CDR3 protein: CASSYSYREYSNQPQHF; clone size: .; D gene: .; J gene: TRBJ1-5; V gene: TRBV6-2/TRBV6-3
CDR3 DNA: TGTGCCAGCAGCTGGAAAACAGGAGGGGGCTTCCCCCAAAAAAACATTCAGTACTTC; CDR3 protein: CASSWKTGGGFPQKNIQYF; clone size: .; D gene: .; J gene: TRBJ2-4; V gene: TRBV7-2
CDR3 DNA: TGTGCCAGCAGCCAAGGTCCGGGACAGGGACCCTACGAGCAGTACTTC; CDR3 protein: CASSQGPGQGPYEQYF; clone size: few; D gene: TRBD1; J gene: TRBJ2-7; V gene: TRBV4-2
CDR3 DNA: TGTGCCAGCAGTGACCGGGGGGTAAGGAATCAGCCCCAGCATTTT; CDR3 protein: CASSDRGVRNQPQHF; clone size: .; D gene: .; J gene: TRBJ1-5; V gene: TRBV2
CDR3 DNA: TGTGCCAGTAGTAGGCCCGCCCGTTCGAACACTGAAGCTTTCTTT; CDR3 protein: CASSRPARSNTEAFF; clone size: .; D gene: .; J gene: TRBJ1-1; V gene: TRBV19
CDR3 DNA: TGTGCCAGCCGCTTGGGAGCCAATTCACCCCTCCACTTT; CDR3 protein: CASRLGANSPLHF; clone size: .; D gene: .; J gene: TRBJ1-6; V gene: TRBV12-3/TRBV12-4
CDR3 DNA: TGTGCCAGCTCGCCAGGGGGCTCTAATGAAAAACTGTTTTTT; CDR3 protein: CASSPGGSNEKLFF; clone size: .; D gene: TRBD1; J gene: TRBJ1-4; V gene: TRBV28
CDR3 DNA: TGTGCCAGCAGCTTAGAATTAAGGGCGACAGGGGATGGCTACACCTTC; CDR3 protein: CASSLELRATGDGYTF; clone size: .; D gene: TRBD1; J gene: TRBJ1-2; V gene: TRBV7-9
CDR3 DNA: TGCGCCAGCAGACGGGCAACTAATGAAAAACTGTTTTTT; CDR3 protein: CASRRATNEKLFF; clone size: .; D gene: .; J gene: TRBJ1-4; V gene: TRBV5-1